This T cell receptor beta chain was found in a study of blood T cells in healthy people across ages. It was with a sample-barcoded 5' primer and a J-beta primer mix that a second PCR of about 6 to 12 cycles was run. One entry per CDR3 protein results from TCRdb running MiXCR on the 5' RACE reads. The repertoire includes about 1 million distinct CDR3 sequences, more than 35% of them detected once, and 18% sits in the top ten. This CDR3 region has 15 residues. Trimming shortened V by 2 bases and J by 0 bases, and 10 bases separated the two germline ends. Germline CDR1 MNHEY, CDR2 SVGAGI. The sequencing input was blood. This receptor was taken from a woman aged 60-70 years in good health. This chain links TRBV6-5 with TRBJ1-1, with D perhaps TRBD1 (5 bases). The CDR3 sequence: CASSYLTGVNTEAFF. The CDR3 bases are TGTGCCAGCAGTTACCTTACAGGTGTGAACACTGAAGCTTTCTTT.